The 32 T cell receptor beta chains below come from one sample, sequenced in a study of blood T cell repertoires in COVID-19. Assay used: immunoSEQ multiplex PCR; TCRdb lists only in-frame clones, some missing. The sample yields around 240,000 clones, about 82% seen once. Sequenced material: PBMCs or T cells enriched from blood (not recorded which). The receptors were gathered from a woman in her forties or fifties who had recovered from COVID-19.

J is TRBJ1-3 and V is TRBV30, with 7 positions matching TRBD1. V gave up 0 bases and J gave up 4 bases; unmatched junction bases: 3. From germline, CDR1 is GTSNPN and CDR2 SVGIG (reference sequence). The CDR3 runs to 14 residues. The chain's CDR3 is CAWSVGGGGNTIYF. Here the CDR3 DNA reads TGTGCCTGGAGTGTAGGGGGCGGAGGAAACACCATATATTTT.

The V gene is TRBV4-1, the J gene TRBJ1-5; no reliable D call. V gave up 1 base and J gave up 7 bases, with 5 bases separating them. The CDR3 length is 12 residues. Germline V gene data show CDR1 as MGHRA and CDR2 as YSYEKL. This CDR3 is CASSQGGQPQHF. In DNA form, the CDR3 reads TGCGCCAGCAGCCAAGGAGGCCAGCCCCAGCATTTT.

The V and J genes are TRBV5-6 and TRBJ1-4; TRBD1 is a possible D gene (5 bases). The CDR3 loop spans 15 amino acids. Germline V gives CDR1 SGHDT, CDR2 YYEEEE. The ends were cut back, 3 bases at V and 0 bases at J, with 9 bases in the middle. The chain's CDR3 is CASSSPTATNEKLFF. The CDR3 DNA sequence: TGTGCCAGCAGCTCCCCGACAGCAACTAATGAAAAACTGTTTTTT.

The V call is TRBV7-9, the J call TRBJ2-1, with 11 bases that match TRBD2. The CDR3 consists of 18 residues. CDR1 is SEHNR and CDR2 is FQNEAQ in the germline V gene (reference sequence). The ends lost 0 bases at V and 0 bases at J; junction bases unmatched: 4. As DNA, the CDR3 is TGTGCCAGCAGCTTAGCTAATAGCGGGGGGGCCTCCTACAATGAGCAGTTCTTC. Its translation is CASSLANSGGASYNEQFF.

This chain connects TRBV7-2 to TRBJ2-1, with 8 bases aligning to TRBD2. Looked up from germline, CDR1 is SGHTA and CDR2 is FQGNSA. V lost 1 base, J lost 15 bases, and 17 bases stayed unmatched. The CDR3 covers 16 residues. The CDR3 nucleotides read TGTGCCAGCAGCTTAGAGAGCGGGAGCATATCTGGCCCGCGGTTCTTC. Protein: CASSLESGSISGPRFF.

The V and J genes are TRBV5-5 and TRBJ1-3, with D possibly TRBD1 on 6 matching bases. CDR1 and CDR2 from the germline V gene are SGHKS and YYEKEE (reference sequence). V was shortened by 1 base and J by 4 bases, with 15 bases between the two germline ends. CDR3 length: 16 residues. CDR3 residues: CASSLSQGLAGNTIYF. Here the CDR3 DNA reads TGTGCCAGCAGCTTGAGCCAGGGGCTGGCCGGAAACACCATATATTTT. Full variable domain (rest looked up from reference TRBV5-5 and TRBJ1-3): DAGVTQSPTHLIKTRGQQVTLRCSPISGHKSVSWYQQVLGQGPQFIFQYYEKEERGRGNFPDRFSARQFPNYSSELNVNALLLGDSALYLCASSLSQGLAGNTIYFGEGSWLTVV.

The chain joins TRBV27 to TRBJ2-7; TRBD1 matches 9 bases. The CDR3 extends over 14 amino acids. Germline values: CDR1 MNHEY, CDR2 SMNVEV (reference sequence). Germline trimming cut 5 bases from V and 6 bases from J; bases unmatched to any gene: 8. CDR3 protein: CASSPGTGMGEQYF. Written as DNA, the CDR3 is TGTGCCAGCAGTCCGGGGACAGGGATGGGCGAGCAGTACTTC.

The rearrangement links TRBV28 to TRBJ1-2; D is ambiguous. Germline lookup yields CDR1 MDHEN and CDR2 SYDVKM. This CDR3 is 15 amino acids long. V was pared by 3 bases and J by 7 bases, with 18 bases between. This CDR3 is CASSFTFPSTRGYTF. CDR3 bases: TGTGCCAGCAGTTTCACCTTCCCGTCCACTCGTGGCTACACCTTC.

The chain combines TRBV6-1 with TRBJ2-1, with unresolved D. Per the germline V gene, CDR1 is MNHNS and CDR2 is SASEGT. V gave up 2 bases and J gave up 9 bases, with 8 bases separating them. The CDR3 totals 12 residues. The CDR3 DNA reads TGTGCCAGCAGTGAACTCAGGCGTGAGCAGTTCTTC. This encodes CASSELRREQFF.

The gene calls are TRBV24-1 and TRBJ2-3; TRBD1 matches at 11 bases. CDR1 is KGHDR and CDR2 is SFDVKD in the germline V gene. V was pared by 9 bases and J by 4 bases, with 5 bases of the junction left unmatched. The length of the CDR3 is 14 residues. CDR3 nucleotide sequence: TGTGCCACCGGATGGGGACAGGGGGCAGATACGCAGTATTTT. The encoded protein is CATGWGQGADTQYF.

The chain has TRBV7-2 and TRBJ2-1, with TRBD2 matching over 13 bases. CDR1 and CDR2 from the germline V gene are SGHTA and FQGNSA. The length of the CDR3 is 17 residues. V shed 1 base, J shed 0 bases, and the junction held 0 bases outside the gene matches. The CDR3 protein is CASSLGTSGGSYNEQFF. As DNA, the CDR3 is TGTGCCAGCAGCTTAGGGACTAGCGGGGGCTCCTACAATGAGCAGTTCTTC.

The rearrangement joins TRBV7-9 to TRBJ2-7; the D is unclear. Germline loops: CDR1 SEHNR, CDR2 FQNEAQ (reference sequence). The V and J ends lost 1 base and 5 bases respectively, with 6 bases between them. The CDR3 extends over 12 amino acids. CDR3 region: CASSLGVHEQYF. DNA for the CDR3: TGTGCCAGCAGCTTAGGAGTCCACGAGCAGTACTTC.

The chain joins TRBV7-8 to TRBJ1-4; D gene uncertain. The CDR3 spans 16 residues. Trimming took 5 bases from V and 1 from J, leaving 14 bases between them. The germline gives CDR1 SGHVS, CDR2 FQNEAQ. The CDR3 spells CASSPPLLLTNEKLFF. The CDR3 DNA sequence: TGTGCCAGCAGCCCCCCCTTGTTGTTAACTAATGAAAAACTGTTTTTT.

V usage is TRBV3-1 (or the pseudogene TRBV3-2) and J usage is TRBJ2-3; 12 bases align to TRBD2. With V trimmed by 3 bases and J by 6 bases, 4 bases remained unmatched. The CDR3 extends over 15 amino acids. Germline V CDR1 and CDR2: LGHDT, YNNKEL (reference sequence). CDR3 protein: CASSHLAGGPDTQYF. The CDR3 nucleotides are TGTGCCAGCAGCCACCTAGCGGGAGGGCCGGATACGCAGTATTTT.

The chain links TRBV11-3 to TRBJ2-7; 15 bases agree with TRBD2. Germline V gene lookup returns CDR1 SGHNT and CDR2 YENEEA. The J segment lost 7 bases and the V segment lost 5 bases, leaving 9 bases of the junction unmatched. This CDR3 has 16 amino acids. The CDR3, as DNA: TGTGCCAGCAGCCCGAGGACTAGCGGGGGGGCGCGAGAGCAGTACTTC. It codes for CASSPRTSGGAREQYF.

This rearrangement joins TRBV14 to TRBJ1-1; 8 nucleotides agree with TRBD1. V gave up 6 bases and J gave up 2 bases; unmatched junction bases: 11. Germline V gene data show CDR1 as SGHDN and CDR2 as FVKESK. The CDR3 spans 16 residues. This chain's CDR3 is CASSEFRAGGNTEAFF. The CDR3 coding sequence is TGTGCCAGCAGTGAATTTCGGGCAGGGGGCAACACTGAAGCTTTCTTT. Complete variable domain (other parts from reference TRBV14 and TRBJ1-1): EAGVTQFPSHSVIEKGQTVTLRCDPISGHDNLYWYRRVMGKEIKFLLHFVKESKQDESGMPNNRFLAERTGGTYSTLKVQPAELEDSGVYFCASSEFRAGGNTEAFFGQGTRLTVV.

The chain combines TRBV6-5 with TRBJ2-7, with 11 nucleotides matching TRBD1. V lost 2 bases and J lost 6; bases outside the gene matches: 3. The CDR3 is 14 amino acids. The germline V gene has CDR1 MNHEY and CDR2 SVGAGI. This CDR3 reads CASSYPGTGGEQYF. The DNA of the CDR3 is TGTGCCAGCAGTTACCCCGGGACAGGGGGCGAGCAGTACTTC.

In its sample, this clone was seen once. The chain is built from TRBV15 and TRBJ1-1; D unresolved. Trimming shortened V by 1 base and J by 2 bases, and 11 bases separated the two germline ends. Per the germline V gene, CDR1 is LNHNV and CDR2 is YYDKDF (reference sequence). CDR3 size: 15 residues. In nucleotides, the CDR3 is TGTGCCACCAGCAGAGTAAAAGGGAGAAACACTGAAGCTTTCTTT. The encoded protein is CATSRVKGRNTEAFF. Drawing the rest from reference TRBV15 and TRBJ1-1, the complete variable domain is DAMVIQNPRYQVTQFGKPVTLSCSQTLNHNVMYWYQQKSSQAPKLLFHYYDKDFNNEADTPDNFQSRRPNTSFCFLDIRSPGLGDTAMYLCATSRVKGRNTEAFFGQGTRLTVV.

This chain links TRBV15 with TRBJ2-5, with D perhaps matching TRBD2 (5 bases). CDR3 length equals 16 residues. Germline V gives CDR1 LNHNV, CDR2 YYDKDF (reference sequence). V dropped 0 bases and J dropped 5 bases, with 16 bases sitting between them. CDR3 coding DNA: TGTGCCACCAGCAGAGATTCTCTAGAGGGAGAGGAGACCCAGTACTTC. This sequence encodes CATSRDSLEGEETQYF.

The rearrangement uses TRBV27 and TRBJ1-5; D unclear. Trimming took off 7 bases at V and 3 bases at J, with 16 bases between the two ends. In germline, CDR1 is MNHEY, CDR2 SMNVEV (reference sequence). This CDR3 is 15 amino acids long. Written as DNA, the CDR3 is TGTGCCAGCACCTCCTCAATGCGGAACAATCAGCCCCAGCATTTT. Its translation: CASTSSMRNNQPQHF.

The chain carries TRBV6-2 or TRBV6-3 and TRBJ2-4; a possible D gene is TRBD1 (6 bases). Trimming stripped 6 bases from V and 11 bases from J, with 20 bases between. The V gene's germline CDR1 is MNHEY and CDR2 SVGEGT. The CDR3 extends over 14 amino acids. The CDR3 DNA reads TGTGCCAGCAGCCGGAACCTGGGACAAAAACTTCAGTACTTC. Translation: CASSRNLGQKLQYF.

The rearrangement uses TRBV24-1 and TRBJ2-2, with a weak D call TRBD2 (5 bases). Germline CDR1 is KGHDR and CDR2 is SFDVKD. Trimming cost V 0 bases and J 7 bases, with 14 bases left between them. The CDR3 is made up of 16 amino acids. CDR3 DNA: TGTGCCACCAGTGATTTGCGATCTAGCAGCCGCGGGGAGCTGTTTTTT. Translated: CATSDLRSSSRGELFF.

The chain recombines TRBV20-1 with TRBJ1-1, with D tentatively TRBD1 (5 bases). CDR3 length equals 11 residues. CDR1 DFQATT and CDR2 SNEGSKA come from the germline V gene (reference sequence). The V and J ends lost 3 bases and 8 bases respectively, with 10 bases between them. In DNA, the CDR3 is TGCAGTGCTAGGGCAGGGCCCGAAGCTTTCTTT. Encoded protein: CSARAGPEAFF.

This clone has just one count. This sequence joins TRBV5-5 and TRBJ2-7, with TRBD2 as a possible D gene (5 bases). The length of the CDR3 is 15 residues. Germline V gene data show CDR1 as SGHKS and CDR2 as YYEKEE (reference sequence). Trimming stripped 2 bases from V and 2 bases from J, with 14 bases between. In DNA, the CDR3 is TGTGCCAGCAGCTTTATTAGCCCGAGGGCCTACGAGCAGTACTTC. Protein: CASSFISPRAYEQYF. Filled out from reference TRBV5-5 and TRBJ2-7, the complete variable domain reads DAGVTQSPTHLIKTRGQQVTLRCSPISGHKSVSWYQQVLGQGPQFIFQYYEKEERGRGNFPDRFSARQFPNYSSELNVNALLLGDSALYLCASSFISPRAYEQYFGPGTRLTVT.

In its sample, this clone was seen once. Other DNA sequences of this sample code for an identical CDR3. This chain links TRBV2 with TRBJ2-5; tentative D call: TRBD1 (6 bases). Germline lookup yields CDR1 SNHLY and CDR2 FYNNEI. V lost 6 bases and J lost 0, with 8 bases in between. This CDR3 is built from 13 residues. Here the CDR3 DNA reads TGTGCCAGCAGCCGGGACAACCAAGAGACCCAGTACTTC. Protein sequence: CASSRDNQETQYF.

This clone appeared once. The chain employs TRBV4-1 and TRBJ2-5, with TRBD2 identical over 7 bases. The CDR3 consists of 15 residues. Germline V lookup: CDR1 MGHRA, CDR2 YSYEKL. Trimming cost V 5 bases and J 2 bases; bases outside gene matches: 8. CDR3 in amino acids: CASSMRLALQETQYF. The CDR3 nucleotides read TGCGCCAGCAGCATGCGACTAGCTCTTCAAGAGACCCAGTACTTC.

The chain is built from TRBV5-1 and TRBJ1-2; D is ambiguous. V was cut by 0 bases and J by 4 bases, with 10 bases left in between. The CDR3 is 14 residues long. Germline V gene sequence: CDR1 SGHRS, CDR2 YFSETQ. CDR3: CASSLATSGYGYTF. CDR3 sequence (DNA): TGCGCCAGCAGCTTGGCGACGTCGGGCTATGGCTACACCTTC.

CDR3 residues: CASSSRLAGTQETQYF. The CDR3 DNA reads as TGTGCCAGCAGCTCCAGACTAGCGGGGACCCAAGAGACCCAGTACTTC. The chain joins TRBV7-2 to TRBJ2-5; 11 bases line up with TRBD2. Germline lookup yields CDR1 SGHTA and CDR2 FQGNSA. The CDR3 spans 16 residues. Trimming removed 4 bases from V and 1 base from J; junction bases left unmatched: 5.

The chain carries TRBV6-2 or TRBV6-3 and TRBJ1-2; 9 bases are a match to TRBD1. Looked up from germline, CDR1 is MNHEY and CDR2 is SVGEGT. Unmatched junction bases numbered 8, after V lost 5 bases and J lost 4 bases. The CDR3 contains 15 residues. CDR3 loop: CASSDGTGNTYGYTF. As DNA, the CDR3 is TGTGCCAGCAGTGACGGGACAGGGAATACCTATGGCTACACCTTC.

The chain links TRBV29-1 to TRBJ1-4, with D tentatively TRBD1 (5 bases). This CDR3 region has 13 residues. Looked up from germline, CDR1 is SQVTM and CDR2 is ANQGSEA. The V gene lost 6 bases and the J gene lost 5 bases, with 13 bases spanning the gap. This CDR3 is CSVAGPRNEKLFF. The CDR3 DNA sequence: TGCAGCGTAGCGGGACCGAGAAATGAAAAACTGTTTTTT.

The chain has TRBV19 and TRBJ1-2; D perhaps matches TRBD1 (6 bases). This CDR3 has 14 amino acids. The V end was cut by 7 bases, the J end by 3 bases, with 15 bases between. The V gene's germline CDR1 is LNHDA and CDR2 SQIVND (reference sequence). CDR3 residues: CASTERGADYGYTF. CDR3 bases: TGTGCCAGTACAGAGCGGGGGGCGGACTATGGCTACACCTTC.

This clone was detected once. V usage is TRBV9 and J usage is TRBJ1-3; 9 positions match TRBD1. With 1 base clipped from V and 8 bases from J, the junction kept 7 bases outside the gene matches. This CDR3 region has 15 residues. Per the germline V gene, CDR1 is SGDLS and CDR2 is YYNGEE. CDR3 in amino acids: CASSVSQDRGHTIYF. DNA for the CDR3: TGTGCCAGCAGCGTATCTCAGGACAGGGGCCACACCATATATTTT.